Below, 32 T cell receptor beta chains from the same sample are listed, as sequenced in a study of T-cell memory formation after mild COVID-19. TCRdb analysed the 5' RACE reads with MiXCR anew, one entry per CDR3 protein. The table lists fewer than 500,000 distinct CDR3 sequences, around 25% of them singletons, with approximately 12% in the top ten. Sequences were obtained from PBMCs or a T cell subset sorted from them (not recorded which). Every receptor here comes from an adult woman who had mild COVID-19 (a few samples of this study predate the infection). Cell type and time point are not known.

This clonotype was picked up a small number of times. The gene calls are TRBV5-1 and TRBJ2-2; D tentatively fits TRBD1 or TRBD2 (6 bases each). There are 17 residues in the CDR3. CDR1 is SGHRS, CDR2 YFSETQ, per germline. Between the trimmed V and J ends, which lost 4 bases and 6 bases, there was a span of 22 bases. The chain's CDR3 is CASSRTSWGARPGELFF. DNA for the CDR3: TGCGCCAGCAGCCGTACATCTTGGGGGGCGCGTCCCGGGGAGCTGTTTTTT.

The J gene is TRBJ1-2, the V gene TRBV30; D gene unclear. The CDR3 loop spans 14 amino acids. Per germline, CDR1 GTSNPN and CDR2 SVGIG (reference sequence). Trimming took 3 bases from V and 1 from J, leaving 12 bases between them. The CDR3 nucleotides are TGTGCCTGGAGCCTAACCCCCCGTAACTATGGCTACACCTTC. This translates into CAWSLTPRNYGYTF.

The chain links TRBV5-1 to TRBJ1-3; TRBD1 matches at 11 bases. This CDR3 spans 16 amino acids. CDR1 SGHRS and CDR2 YFSETQ come from the germline V gene. Unmatched junction bases numbered 3, after V lost 4 bases and J lost 0 bases. CDR3 sequence (DNA): TGCGCCAGCAGCCTGGGGACAGGGGGCTCTGGAAACACCATATATTTT. The encoded protein is CASSLGTGGSGNTIYF.

The gene calls are TRBV12-2 and TRBJ2-7. TRBV12-2 is labeled a pseudogene. This CDR3 region has 16 residues. This chain's CDR3 is CASRLSASGSAYEQYF. The CDR3 nucleotides are TGTGCAAGTCGCTTATCGGCTAGCGGGAGCGCATACGAGCAGTACTTC.

V usage is TRBV5-1 and J usage is TRBJ1-3, with 10 bases identical to TRBD1. Looked up from germline, CDR1 is SGHRS and CDR2 is YFSETQ. Germline trimming cut 4 bases from V and 0 bases from J; bases unmatched to any gene: 13. This CDR3 comprises 19 residues. The chain's CDR3 is CASSRSYPGQGNSGNTIYF. In DNA, the CDR3 is TGCGCCAGCAGCCGATCCTACCCGGGACAGGGGAACTCTGGAAACACCATATATTTT.

The CDR3 DNA reads TGTGCCACCAGTAAGGGGGCGGACGGCTACGAGCAGTACTTC. This codes for CATSKGADGYEQYF. The chain combines TRBV24-1 with TRBJ2-7; 7 bases align to TRBD1. Germline V lookup: CDR1 KGHDR, CDR2 SFDVKD. The CDR3 length is 14 residues. V was clipped by 6 bases and J by 3 bases; unmatched bases: 7.

This clonotype turned up a few times. The V gene is TRBV21-1, the J gene TRBJ2-7; the listed D gene, TRBD1, was not tested against the DNA. TRBV21-1 is listed as a pseudogene. This CDR3 is built from 15 residues. The CDR3 region is CASSLTGTGVREQYF. The CDR3 coding sequence is TGTGCCAGCAGCCTCACCGGGACAGGTGTGCGTGAGCAGTACTTC.

The chain combines TRBV12-3 or TRBV12-4 with TRBJ1-2, with D hard to call. The CDR3 sequence is 15 residues long. The V gene lost 4 bases and the J gene lost 4 bases, with 16 bases spanning the gap. CDR3 region: CASSSDPGWGYGYTF. Here the CDR3 DNA reads TGTGCCAGCAGTTCAGACCCCGGGTGGGGCTATGGCTACACCTTC.

This clonotype was seen a handful of times. The chain carries TRBV7-3 and TRBJ2-1, with 10 bases aligning to TRBD1. The CDR3 runs 17 residues. Germline V lookup: CDR1 SGHTA, CDR2 FQGTGA. The junction had 9 bases not matched to a gene; V was cut back by 1 base and J by 6 bases. CDR3 region: CASSLRAGTGVSNEQFF. CDR3 in DNA: TGTGCCAGCAGCTTAAGGGCCGGGACAGGGGTCAGCAATGAGCAGTTCTTC.

The rearrangement joins TRBV3-1 to TRBJ1-2; 7 bases agree with TRBD1. The germline gives CDR1 LGHDT, CDR2 YNNKEL (reference sequence). The CDR3 runs to 13 residues. The V segment lost 4 bases and the J segment 8 bases; nucleotides outside the gene matches: 7. The CDR3 DNA sequence: TGTGCCAGCAGCCCAACAGACAGGGACGGCTACACCTTC. It yields the protein CASSPTDRDGYTF.

V and J are TRBV27 and TRBJ1-1, with D unresolved. Looked up from germline, CDR1 is MNHEY and CDR2 is SMNVEV (reference sequence). This CDR3 has 13 residues. Trimming shortened V by 5 bases and J by 0 bases, and 7 bases separated the two germline ends. The CDR3 protein is CASSRKMNTEAFF. Written as DNA, the CDR3 is TGTGCCAGCAGTCGCAAAATGAACACTGAAGCTTTCTTT.

A few counts support this clonotype. The J gene is TRBJ2-3, the V gene TRBV12-3 or TRBV12-4; 7 bases agree with TRBD2. V was pared by 5 bases and J by 0 bases, with 8 bases of the junction left unmatched. This CDR3 region has 16 residues. CDR3 DNA sequence: TGTGCCAGCAGTCCCACCGGGGGGTCAAGCACAGATACGCAGTATTTT. Its protein is CASSPTGGSSTDTQYF.

This clonotype was counted between two and nine times. The rearrangement uses TRBV20-1 and TRBJ1-3; no definite D call. The CDR3 has 14 amino acids. The V and J ends lost 3 bases and 3 bases respectively, with 12 bases between them. In germline, CDR1 is DFQATT, CDR2 SNEGSKA (reference sequence). Here the CDR3 DNA reads TGCAGTGCTAGGGGGAGGGCGGATGGAAACACCATATATTTT. The encoded protein is CSARGRADGNTIYF.

The rearrangement links TRBV6-5 to TRBJ2-2, with a possible D match to TRBD2 (6 bases). CDR1 and CDR2 (germline): MNHEY, SVGAGI. This CDR3 is 14 amino acids long. V lost 6 bases and J lost 6, with 14 bases in between. Written as DNA, the CDR3 is TGTGCCAGCAGGGGGACTCCCGTCCCCGGGGAGCTGTTTTTT. It translates to CASRGTPVPGELFF.

In its sample, this clonotype was seen many times. This chain uses TRBV12-3 or TRBV12-4 with TRBJ1-2; D perhaps matches TRBD1 (6 bases). This CDR3 is built from 13 residues. V dropped 6 bases and J dropped 4 bases, with 12 bases sitting between them. For the CDR3, the DNA is TGTGCCAGCAGCAAACAGGGTCCCTATGGCTACACCTTC. As protein: CASSKQGPYGYTF.

This clonotype has only a few counts. The chain combines TRBV5-5 with TRBJ2-1; TRBD2 might be the D (5 bases). Germline-derived CDR1 and CDR2 are SGHKS and YYEKEE (reference sequence). This CDR3 is built from 14 residues. V lost 1 base to trimming and J lost 2 bases, with 7 bases between them. CDR3: CASSLWETYNEQFF. CDR3 in DNA: TGTGCCAGCAGCTTGTGGGAGACCTACAATGAGCAGTTCTTC.

The chain carries TRBV27 and TRBJ1-5; TRBD1 is a possible D gene (6 bases). Germline loops: CDR1 MNHEY, CDR2 SMNVEV (reference sequence). Trimming cost V 5 bases and J 0 bases, with 17 bases left between them. CDR3 length: 17 residues. The CDR3 loop reads CASSPLRQVYSNQPQHF. The CDR3 nucleotides read TGTGCCAGCAGTCCTCTCCGACAGGTGTATAGCAATCAGCCCCAGCATTTT.

The CDR3 spells CAINGRGGNEQFF. CDR3 DNA sequence: TGTGCCATCAACGGAAGAGGTGGCAATGAGCAGTTCTTC. The chain combines TRBV10-3 with TRBJ2-1, with D unresolved. Germline V gene lookup returns CDR1 ENHRY and CDR2 SYGVKD. The V gene lost 7 bases and the J gene lost 6 bases, with 13 bases spanning the gap. The CDR3 is 13 amino acids.

The chain has TRBV20-1 and TRBJ2-3; D possibly corresponds to TRBD1 (5 bases). The germline gives CDR1 DFQATT, CDR2 SNEGSKA (reference sequence). The CDR3 spans 12 residues. The CDR3 reads CSSKGSTDTQYF. Here the CDR3 DNA reads TGCAGCTCAAAGGGGAGCACAGATACGCAGTATTTT.

This clonotype was counted between two and nine times. The chain combines TRBV5-1 with TRBJ2-3, with D perhaps TRBD1 or TRBD2 (5 bases each). The CDR3 has 16 residues. Trimming stripped 1 base from V and 3 bases from J, with 15 bases between. Germline assignment: CDR1 SGHRS and CDR2 YFSETQ. The CDR3: CASSLSGHQLTDTQYF. The CDR3 DNA sequence: TGCGCCAGCAGCTTGAGCGGACACCAGCTTACAGATACGCAGTATTTT.

This clonotype turned up a few times. The rearrangement joins TRBV4-1 to TRBJ1-4, with D unclear. CDR1 is MGHRA, CDR2 YSYEKL, per germline. Trimming stripped 3 bases from V and 8 bases from J, with 16 bases between. This CDR3 is built from 15 residues. The CDR3 region is CASSHSRSGEEKLFF. The CDR3 DNA follows: TGCGCCAGCAGCCACAGTAGGTCTGGGGAGGAAAAACTGTTTTTT.

The chain links TRBV24-1 to TRBJ2-7; 8 bases agree with TRBD1. V dropped 3 bases and J dropped 5; count of bases not matched to a gene: 8. This CDR3 has 15 amino acids. The germline V gene encodes CDR1 KGHDR and CDR2 SFDVKD. CDR3 sequence reads: CATSDPRTGFDEQYF. CDR3 nucleotide sequence: TGTGCCACCAGTGATCCTCGGACAGGGTTCGACGAGCAGTACTTC.

This clonotype was detected only a few times. The chain is built from TRBV20-1 and TRBJ2-3; 10 bases line up with TRBD2. The length of the CDR3 is 11 residues. Germline loops: CDR1 DFQATT, CDR2 SNEGSKA (reference sequence). The CDR3 coding sequence is TGCAGGGGGACTAGCGCAGATACGCAGTATTTT. This translates into CRGTSADTQYF.

Only a few counts were recorded for this clonotype. The chain is built from TRBV7-3 and TRBJ1-1; D might be TRBD1 (5 bases). Trimming took off 5 bases at V and 3 bases at J, with 13 bases between the two ends. Germline V lookup: CDR1 SGHTA, CDR2 FQGTGA. CDR3 size: 14 residues. CDR3 DNA: TGTGCCAGCAGCACCTGGGGGGGGGACACTGAAGCTTTCTTT. Translated, it gives CASSTWGGDTEAFF.

This clonotype was counted a few times. The CDR3 region is CSATGTRGHNSPLHF. CDR3 coding DNA: TGCAGTGCTACCGGGACACGGGGCCATAATTCACCCCTCCACTTT. V gene TRBV20-1 combines with J gene TRBJ1-6; the D gene is possibly TRBD1 (6 bases). This CDR3 spans 15 amino acids. Trimming stripped 4 bases from V and 5 bases from J, with 15 bases between. CDR1 and CDR2 (germline): DFQATT, SNEGSKA (reference sequence).

This chain uses TRBV15 with TRBJ1-1; possible D gene TRBD1, 5 bases. The CDR3 loop spans 16 amino acids. V lost 5 bases and J lost 5, with 21 bases in between. The germline V gene has CDR1 LNHNV and CDR2 YYDKDF (reference sequence). CDR3 residues: CATSSPSGALETEAFF. CDR3 sequence (DNA): TGTGCCACCAGCTCACCTAGCGGGGCTTTGGAGACTGAAGCTTTCTTT.

The sample holds a few counts of this clonotype. V gene TRBV7-9 combines with J gene TRBJ2-1; D might be TRBD2 (6 bases). Trimming cost V 3 bases and J 0 bases, with 21 bases left between them. The CDR3 is made up of 19 amino acids. Per the germline V gene, CDR1 is SEHNR and CDR2 is FQNEAQ (reference sequence). CDR3 nucleotide sequence: TGTGCCAGCAGCTTTCCCGGGGAGCTAGCGCCGAGCTCCTACAATGAGCAGTTCTTC. Translation gives CASSFPGELAPSSYNEQFF.

This clonotype was seen many times. The chain employs TRBV6-2 or TRBV6-3 and TRBJ2-1, with D unclear. There are 15 residues in the CDR3. V gave up 0 bases and J gave up 7 bases, with 13 bases separating them. From germline, CDR1 is MNHEY and CDR2 SVGEGT. The CDR3 coding sequence is TGTGCCAGCAGTTACTCGAAAGGTAACCAGAATGAGCAGTTCTTC. Protein: CASSYSKGNQNEQFF.

This chain uses TRBV23-1 with TRBJ2-5; D is perhaps TRBD1 (5 bases). TRBV23-1 is filed as an ORF, its function uncertain. Trimming cost V 1 base and J 1 base, with 10 bases left between them. The CDR3 has 15 residues. The CDR3 loop reads CASSQWQGPQETQYF. CDR3 in DNA: TGCGCCAGCAGTCAATGGCAGGGCCCCCAAGAGACCCAGTACTTC.

The genes are TRBV3-1 and TRBJ1-2; no clear D. This CDR3 is built from 14 residues. V lost 2 bases and J lost 2, with 9 bases in between. CDR1 LGHDT and CDR2 YNNKEL come from the germline V gene (reference sequence). Here the CDR3 reads CASSQLDRNYGYTF. CDR3 nucleotides: TGTGCCAGCAGCCAACTGGACCGAAACTATGGCTACACCTTC.

This clonotype was seen more than once but under ten times. The chain employs TRBV10-3 and TRBJ1-2; 9 positions match TRBD1. Germline assignment: CDR1 ENHRY and CDR2 SYGVKD. J lost 6 bases, V lost 6 bases, and 5 bases had no gene match. The length of the CDR3 is 13 residues. CDR3 DNA: TGTGCCATCAGGGACAGGGGAAACCATGGCTACACCTTC. As protein: CAIRDRGNHGYTF.

The chain recombines TRBV25-1 with TRBJ1-1; D remains unclear. The CDR3 has 13 residues. Between the trimmed V and J ends, which lost 3 bases and 1 base, there was a span of 6 bases. Germline values: CDR1 MGHDK, CDR2 SYGVNS. CDR3 in DNA: TGTGCCAGCAGTGATTCGCAGAACACTGAAGCTTTCTTT. Protein sequence: CASSDSQNTEAFF.